Listed here are 14 T cell receptor beta chains from one sample, sequenced in a study of blood T cell repertoires in COVID-19. Sequencing was performed with immunoSEQ multiplex PCR; in TCRdb, only in-frame clones are kept and a portion is missing. The repertoire holds fewer than 350,000 clones, 88% seen once, with 0.95% to 1.1% in the top ten. Sequenced: PBMCs or T cells enriched from blood (not recorded which). These receptors originate from a woman aged 25-40 years who had been exposed to COVID-19.

This chain joins TRBV28 and TRBJ1-1; D may be TRBD1 (6 bases). The CDR3 is made up of 15 amino acids. Trimming stripped 5 bases from V and 1 base from J, with 14 bases between. The germline gives CDR1 MDHEN, CDR2 SYDVKM. CDR3 loop: CASSQTGLGNTEAFF. The CDR3 DNA sequence: TGTGCCAGCAGTCAGACAGGCCTAGGGAACACTGAAGCTTTCTTT.

The rearrangement joins TRBV4-1 to TRBJ1-5; a possible D gene is TRBD1 (5 bases). Germline V gene sequence: CDR1 MGHRA, CDR2 YSYEKL. This CDR3 is built from 16 residues. The V and J ends lost 0 bases and 2 bases respectively, with 11 bases between them. The CDR3 loop is CASSQDSGARNQPQHF. As DNA, the CDR3 is TGCGCCAGCAGCCAAGATAGCGGGGCCCGCAATCAGCCCCAGCATTTT.

The chain uses TRBV7-9 and TRBJ2-7; 16 bases are a match to TRBD2. Germline loops: CDR1 SEHNR, CDR2 FQNEAQ (reference sequence). V shed 5 bases and J 2 bases; nucleotides not matched to a gene: 9. This CDR3 has 18 amino acids. The CDR3: CASSPTGLAGGGPYEQYF. CDR3 bases: TGTGCCAGCAGCCCGACGGGACTAGCGGGAGGGGGGCCCTACGAGCAGTACTTC.

The count of this clone is one. V usage is TRBV28 and J usage is TRBJ2-1, with D possibly matching TRBD1 (6 bases). Germline-derived CDR1 and CDR2 are MDHEN and SYDVKM. The CDR3 loop spans 16 amino acids. V dropped 2 bases and J dropped 6 bases, with 17 bases sitting between them. This chain's CDR3 is CASSLLPGAGANEQFF. CDR3 nucleotides: TGTGCCAGCAGTTTACTCCCTGGGGCAGGGGCCAATGAGCAGTTCTTC.

Notes on this clone: The same CDR3 arises from other DNA sequences in this sample as well. This chain joins TRBV27 and TRBJ2-1; weak D call: TRBD2 (6 bases). The V gene's germline CDR1 is MNHEY and CDR2 SMNVEV (reference sequence). Between the trimmed V and J ends, which lost 0 bases and 4 bases, there was a span of 7 bases. CDR3 size: 14 residues. CDR3 protein: CASSLSGTYNEQFF. CDR3 sequence (DNA): TGTGCCAGCAGTTTATCAGGGACTTACAATGAGCAGTTCTTC.

The V gene is TRBV30, the J gene TRBJ1-6; weak D call: TRBD1 (5 bases). V gave up 0 bases and J gave up 9 bases, with 12 bases separating them. The CDR3 extends over 14 amino acids. The V gene's germline CDR1 is GTSNPN and CDR2 SVGIG (reference sequence). The CDR3 region has the DNA TGTGCCTGGAGTGTAGCAGGGTCTGGTTCACCCCTCCACTTT. Protein product: CAWSVAGSGSPLHF.

This clone has more than one count but fewer than ten. The chain carries TRBV7-3 and TRBJ2-3; 13 bases are a match to TRBD2. V gave up 4 bases and J gave up 8 bases; unmatched junction bases: 12. Germline V CDR1 and CDR2: SGHTA, FQGTGA. The CDR3 loop spans 17 amino acids. As DNA, the CDR3 is TGTGCCAGCAGCTCACCGGGACTAGCGGGACATGCGGCTACGCAGTATTTT. This codes for CASSSPGLAGHAATQYF.

This clone was seen just once. The chain combines TRBV5-1 with TRBJ2-1; a possible D gene is TRBD2 (6 bases). V dropped 3 bases and J dropped 6 bases, with 19 bases sitting between them. The length of the CDR3 is 16 residues. The germline V gene has CDR1 SGHRS and CDR2 YFSETQ. CDR3 amino acids: CASSSRDSRVVNEQFF. The CDR3 DNA reads as TGCGCCAGCAGCTCCCGGGACTCCCGGGTCGTCAATGAGCAGTTCTTC.

The genes are TRBV5-6 and TRBJ2-1, with a possible D match to TRBD1 (7 bases). There are 14 residues in the CDR3. Germline loops: CDR1 SGHDT, CDR2 YYEEEE. Trimming left V 9 bases short and J 8 bases short, with 21 bases between. The CDR3 coding sequence is TGTGCCACATCCCCCAGGGGGGCAGGGCATGAGCAGTTCTTC. Translating gives CATSPRGAGHEQFF.

The CDR3 protein is CASSAGLAGGAAQFF. The CDR3 DNA reads TGTGCCAGTAGTGCCGGACTAGCGGGAGGGGCAGCGCAGTTCTTC. The chain links TRBV19 to TRBJ2-1; 15 bases align to TRBD2. The CDR3 covers 15 residues. Germline V gives CDR1 LNHDA, CDR2 SQIVND (reference sequence). V shed 5 bases and J 12 bases; nucleotides not matched to a gene: 8.

V is TRBV28 and J is TRBJ2-3; 8 bases map to TRBD2. With 4 bases clipped from V and 4 bases from J, the junction kept 13 bases outside the gene matches. The length of the CDR3 is 17 residues. Germline CDR1 and CDR2: MDHEN and SYDVKM. CDR3 residues: CASSSNVFRGGSDTQYF. The CDR3 coding sequence is TGTGCCAGCAGTTCCAACGTTTTCCGGGGGGGGTCAGATACGCAGTATTTT.

The genes are TRBV7-6 and TRBJ2-2; a weak D match, TRBD1 (5 bases). Between the trimmed V and J ends, which lost 4 bases and 5 bases, there was a span of 17 bases. The V gene's germline CDR1 is SGHVS and CDR2 FNYEAQ. The CDR3 covers 16 residues. The CDR3 reads CASSYDSPGQTGELFF. CDR3 bases: TGTGCCAGCAGCTACGACAGCCCCGGTCAAACCGGGGAGCTGTTTTTT. Full variable domain (rest looked up from reference TRBV7-6 and TRBJ2-2): GAGVSQSPRYKVTKRGQDVALRCDPISGHVSLYWYRQALGQGPEFLTYFNYEAQQDKSGLPNDRFSAERPEGSISTLTIQRTEQRDSAMYRCASSYDSPGQTGELFFGEGSRLTVL.

This chain uses TRBV5-8 with TRBJ1-2; 7 positions match TRBD1. J gave up 2 bases and V 0 bases, and 7 bases lay outside the gene matches. The CDR3 runs to 16 residues. Germline CDR1 reads SGHTS; CDR2 reads YDEGEE. This CDR3 reads CASSLGPGQRNYGYTF. DNA of the CDR3: TGTGCCAGCAGCTTGGGACCGGGACAGAGGAACTATGGCTACACCTTC. Full variable domain (remainder filled in from reference TRBV5-8 and TRBJ1-2): EAGVTQSPTHLIKTRGQQATLRCSPISGHTSVYWYQQALGLGLQFLLWYDEGEERNRGNFPPRFSGRQFPNYSSELNVNALELEDSALYLCASSLGPGQRNYGYTFGSGTRLTVV.

J is TRBJ2-7 and V is TRBV3-1 (or the pseudogene TRBV3-2), with a tentative D call TRBD2 (5 bases). The CDR3 has 12 amino acids. Trimming took 2 bases from V and 5 from J, leaving 7 bases between them. Germline V gene sequence: CDR1 LGHDT, CDR2 YNNKEL (reference sequence). DNA for the CDR3: TGTGCCAGCAGCCAACGGGGAAACGAGCAGTACTTC. Its protein product is CASSQRGNEQYF.